This passage covers 18 T cell receptor beta chains from one sample sequenced in a study of T cell responses to AZD1222 COVID-19 vaccine. Clones were sequenced by immunoSEQ multiplex PCR, and TCRdb holds only the in-frame ones, with some missing. Of more than 85,000 clones in the sample, roughly 90% were seen once. The sample in question was peripheral blood, obtained on day 0 of AZD1222 vaccination. These receptors were taken from an adult in good health.

The rearrangement uses TRBV5-1 and TRBJ2-1; D may match TRBD1 or TRBD2 (6 bases each). This CDR3 is 15 amino acids long. Germline-derived CDR1 and CDR2 are SGHRS and YFSETQ. V gave up 0 bases and J gave up 7 bases, with 14 bases separating them. The CDR3 DNA follows: TGCGCCAGCAGCTTGGCCCTGGGGGGCCGGAATGAGCAGTTCTTC. Translated: CASSLALGGRNEQFF.

This chain links TRBV11-3 with TRBJ1-1; 7 bases are a match to TRBD1. Germline V gene lookup returns CDR1 SGHNT and CDR2 YENEEA. The CDR3 is made up of 20 amino acids. V lost 5 bases to trimming and J lost 2 bases; unmatched junction nucleotides: 23. Written as DNA, the CDR3 is TGTGCCAGCAGCCCCGCGTTCCGAAAAGTAGGGGGCAAGGGAAACACTGAAGCTTTCTTT. The encoded protein is CASSPAFRKVGGKGNTEAFF.

This clone was counted a single time. This chain joins TRBV10-3 and TRBJ2-3; TRBD2 aligns across 8 bases. The CDR3 runs to 14 residues. J gave up 5 bases and V 10 bases, and 11 bases lay outside the gene matches. The V gene's germline CDR1 is ENHRY and CDR2 SYGVKD. CDR3 residues: CASPDGGAGDTQYF. CDR3 nucleotide sequence: TGTGCCAGCCCTGACGGGGGGGCGGGAGATACGCAGTATTTT.

The rearrangement joins TRBV12-3 or TRBV12-4 to TRBJ1-2; D not certain. Trimming stripped 3 bases from V and 1 base from J, with 6 bases between. The CDR3 is made up of 13 amino acids. This chain's CDR3 is CASSFGDNYGYTF. The CDR3 nucleotides read TGTGCCAGCAGTTTCGGGGATAACTATGGCTACACCTTC.

V and J are TRBV19 and TRBJ1-1; maybe TRBD1 (5 bases). The CDR3 has 13 residues. CDR1 LNHDA and CDR2 SQIVND come from the germline V gene (reference sequence). V lost 7 bases, J lost 3 bases, and 12 bases lay in between. The CDR3 here is CASKRLGDTEAFF. CDR3 DNA: TGTGCCAGTAAGCGCCTGGGGGACACTGAAGCTTTCTTT.

The chain links TRBV11-3 to TRBJ1-6; D is ambiguous. Trimming took off 1 base at V and 9 bases at J, with 7 bases between the two ends. The CDR3 totals 13 residues. Germline lookup yields CDR1 SGHNT and CDR2 YENEEA. This CDR3 is CASSLGGRSPLHF. The DNA for the CDR3 is TGTGCCAGCAGCTTAGGCGGCCGTTCACCCCTCCACTTT. Using reference TRBV11-3 and TRBJ1-6 for the parts outside the CDR3, the full variable domain is EAGVVQSPRYKIIEKKQPVAFWCNPISGHNTLYWYLQNLGQGPELLIRYENEEAVDDSQLPKDRFSAERLKGVDSTLKIQPAELGDSAVYLCASSLGGRSPLHFGNGTRLTVT.

The chain combines TRBV28 with TRBJ1-5; 10 positions match TRBD1. V was clipped by 4 bases and J by 6 bases; unmatched bases: 6. Per the germline V gene, CDR1 is MDHEN and CDR2 is SYDVKM. This CDR3 comprises 15 residues. DNA for the CDR3: TGTGCCAGCAGTTCCTCCGGGACAGGGGTTCAGCCCCAGCATTTT. Translating it yields CASSSSGTGVQPQHF.

The rearrangement joins TRBV7-8 to TRBJ1-5; D gene ambiguous. Per the germline V gene, CDR1 is SGHVS and CDR2 is FQNEAQ. This CDR3 region has 13 residues. V was pared by 6 bases and J by 5 bases, with 11 bases between. DNA of the CDR3: TGTGCCAGCAGGCGGACTGGCGATCAGCCCCAGCATTTT. Protein: CASRRTGDQPQHF.

The rearrangement links TRBV11-2 to TRBJ1-2, with TRBD1 matching over 8 bases. Per the germline V gene, CDR1 is SGHAT and CDR2 is FQNNGV. The CDR3 has 16 amino acids. With 5 bases clipped from V and 2 bases from J, the junction kept 10 bases outside the gene matches. In DNA, the CDR3 is TGTGCCAGCAGCCCATGGACAGGGATAAAAAACTATGGCTACACCTTC. Encoded protein: CASSPWTGIKNYGYTF.

The CDR3 reads CASSLQMNTEAFF. CDR3 DNA sequence: TGCGCCAGCAGCTTACAAATGAACACTGAAGCTTTCTTT. This chain connects TRBV5-1 to TRBJ1-1; D is unclear. Germline V gives CDR1 SGHRS, CDR2 YFSETQ. The V end was cut by 2 bases, the J end by 0 bases, with 5 bases between. This CDR3 is built from 13 residues.

In this sample, this clone turned up once. The genes are TRBV2 and TRBJ2-7, with D perhaps TRBD2 (5 bases). Trimming took off 7 bases at V and 2 bases at J, with 12 bases between the two ends. There are 13 residues in the CDR3. The germline V gene encodes CDR1 SNHLY and CDR2 FYNNEI. The CDR3, as DNA: TGTGCCAGCATAGAACGGGAAGCCTACGAGCAGTACTTC. This encodes CASIEREAYEQYF.

This clone has just one count. The chain joins TRBV9 to TRBJ2-1, with D perhaps TRBD2 (5 bases). Germline CDR1 is SGDLS and CDR2 is YYNGEE. This CDR3 is built from 15 residues. V shed 1 base and J shed 3 bases, with 11 bases lying between them. CDR3 loop: CASSVRLALYNEQFF. CDR3 nucleotides: TGTGCCAGCAGCGTACGTCTAGCTCTCTACAATGAGCAGTTCTTC.

This rearrangement joins TRBV6-5 to TRBJ2-1; D unresolved. The CDR3 is 14 amino acids. Between the trimmed V and J ends, which lost 0 bases and 5 bases, there was a span of 8 bases. Per germline, CDR1 MNHEY and CDR2 SVGAGI. CDR3 DNA: TGTGCCAGCAGTTACTCGTTGTTGGACAATGAGCAGTTCTTC. Amino acids: CASSYSLLDNEQFF.

The chain joins TRBV9 to TRBJ1-2; D unresolved. Germline V gene data show CDR1 as SGDLS and CDR2 as YYNGEE. The CDR3 contains 13 residues. V was shortened by 0 bases and J by 0 bases, with 3 bases between the two germline ends. The CDR3 protein is CASSVEPNYGYTF. CDR3 nucleotide sequence: TGTGCCAGCAGCGTAGAACCTAACTATGGCTACACCTTC.

This clone was seen only a few times. V gene TRBV6-5 combines with J gene TRBJ2-7; 10 nucleotides match TRBD2. The V and J ends lost 5 bases and 4 bases, in that order; junction bases with no gene match: 8. The CDR3 runs to 15 residues. Germline V lookup: CDR1 MNHEY, CDR2 SVGAGI. The CDR3 DNA reads TGTGCCAGCAGTAAAAATCCTAGCGGGAGATACGAGCAGTACTTC. Translated, it gives CASSKNPSGRYEQYF.

This chain uses TRBV5-5 with TRBJ1-6, with 9 nucleotides matching TRBD1. This CDR3 contains 15 residues. V lost 0 bases, J lost 10 bases, and 5 bases stayed unmatched. Germline CDR1 reads SGHKS; CDR2 reads YYEKEE (reference sequence). The CDR3 loop reads CASSLGQGVGSPLHF. DNA for the CDR3: TGTGCCAGCAGCTTGGGACAGGGGGTAGGGTCACCCCTCCACTTT.

This chain joins TRBV12-3 or TRBV12-4 and TRBJ1-1; D is unresolved. The V gene lost 4 bases and the J gene lost 5 bases, with 5 bases spanning the gap. The length of the CDR3 is 11 residues. The DNA for the CDR3 is TGTGCCAGCAGTTCCTTGACTGAAGCTTTCTTT. Translated, it gives CASSSLTEAFF.

This chain joins TRBV7-9 and TRBJ1-6, with D possibly being TRBD1 (6 bases). Germline V gene lookup returns CDR1 SEHNR and CDR2 FQNEAQ (reference sequence). The CDR3 has 16 amino acids. V gave up 5 bases and J gave up 2 bases, with 13 bases separating them. Here the CDR3 reads CASSPRDNPYNSPLHF. Written as DNA, the CDR3 is TGTGCCAGCAGCCCCCGGGACAACCCCTATAATTCACCCCTCCACTTT.